The next 27 T cell receptor beta chains were all read from a single sample in a study of blood T cell repertoires in COVID-19 (TCRdb year 2020). Library construction relied on the immunoSEQ multiplex PCR assay. As stored in TCRdb, this immuneACCESS dataset retains in-frame rearrangements with V and J assigned. A fraction of the clones does not appear; measured against another copy, unresolved V genes explain less than half of the discrepancy, and the remainder lacks a known reason. This sample is represented by about 190,000 clones; around 80% of them were singletons. Around 2.8% of the sample belongs to the ten largest clones. The sample consisted of peripheral blood. The receptors were gathered from a woman at least 80 years old with active or convalescent COVID-19.

The chain joins TRBV5-1 to TRBJ2-5, with TRBD1 matching over 10 bases. The junction had 7 bases not matched to a gene; V was cut back by 4 bases and J by 4 bases. The CDR3 has 15 residues. CDR1 is SGHRS, CDR2 YFSETQ, per germline. CDR3 sequence reads: CASSTTGQGSETQYF. The DNA of the CDR3 is TGCGCCAGCAGCACTACGGGACAGGGGTCAGAGACCCAGTACTTC.

The chain links TRBV5-1 to TRBJ1-2, with D maybe TRBD1 (5 bases). The CDR3 runs 12 residues. Germline lookup yields CDR1 SGHRS and CDR2 YFSETQ. V was shortened by 3 bases and J by 7 bases, with 10 bases between the two germline ends. CDR3 amino acids: CASSWGVGGYTF. In DNA, the CDR3 is TGCGCCAGCAGCTGGGGGGTCGGTGGCTACACCTTC.

The V call is TRBV7-9, the J call TRBJ2-2; TRBD1 aligns across 10 bases. V lost 9 bases and J lost 3; bases outside the gene matches: 10. Per germline, CDR1 SEHNR and CDR2 FQNEAQ (reference sequence). The CDR3 is 16 amino acids. CDR3 DNA: TGTGCCAGGGATGGGGGACAGGGGCCCTACACCGGGGAGCTGTTTTTT. It codes for CARDGGQGPYTGELFF.

V and J are TRBV10-3 and TRBJ2-7; TRBD1 matches 7 bases. This CDR3 is built from 14 residues. J was trimmed by 5 bases and V by 2 bases; bases with no gene match: 6. Germline CDR1 is ENHRY and CDR2 is SYGVKD. The DNA of the CDR3 is TGTGCCATCAGTGAGAGACAGGGTTACGACGAGCAGTACTTC. This codes for CAISERQGYDEQYF.

The CDR3 DNA reads TGTGCCAGTAGTATTGCGGACACTGAAGCTTTCTTT. This encodes CASSIADTEAFF. The chain recombines TRBV19 with TRBJ1-1; the D is unclear. Germline CDR1 reads LNHDA; CDR2 reads SQIVND (reference sequence). V shed 3 bases and J shed 3 bases, with 5 bases lying between them. This CDR3 comprises 12 residues.

In its sample, this clone was seen once. V and J are TRBV2 and TRBJ2-5, with 10 bases identical to TRBD2. The CDR3 has 15 residues. J gave up 5 bases and V 8 bases, and 11 bases lay outside the gene matches. Germline CDR1 reads SNHLY; CDR2 reads FYNNEI. The CDR3 reads CASWGGKREGETQYF. The CDR3 nucleotides read TGTGCCAGCTGGGGGGGCAAGCGGGAGGGCGAGACCCAGTACTTC.

The chain uses TRBV10-3 and TRBJ2-7, with TRBD2 matching over 8 bases. Per germline, CDR1 ENHRY and CDR2 SYGVKD. With V trimmed by 4 bases and J by 2 bases, 10 bases remained unmatched. This CDR3 is built from 16 residues. The CDR3 is CAISGSRGGSPYEQYF. As DNA, the CDR3 is TGTGCCATCAGTGGCTCCCGCGGGGGGTCCCCCTACGAGCAGTACTTC.

The chain joins TRBV5-1 to TRBJ2-7; the match to TRBD1 covers 9 bases. This CDR3 contains 14 residues. Germline V lookup: CDR1 SGHRS, CDR2 YFSETQ. Trimming cost V 5 bases and J 5 bases; bases outside gene matches: 8. The CDR3: CASRQGAREDEQYF. CDR3 coding DNA: TGCGCCAGCAGACAGGGGGCACGAGAAGACGAGCAGTACTTC.

The rearrangement uses TRBV6-5 and TRBJ2-7; the match to TRBD1 covers 10 bases. CDR1 is MNHEY, CDR2 SVGAGI, per germline. Trimming removed 4 bases from V and 4 bases from J; junction bases left unmatched: 1. CDR3 size: 13 residues. CDR3 amino acids: CASSWGQGYEQYF. The CDR3, as DNA: TGTGCCAGCAGTTGGGGACAGGGGTACGAGCAGTACTTC.

The chain recombines TRBV6-2 or TRBV6-3 with TRBJ2-7; D call uncertain. Germline V CDR1 and CDR2: MNHEY, SVGEGT. The V gene lost 4 bases and the J gene lost 2 bases, with 9 bases spanning the gap. This CDR3 comprises 13 residues. CDR3 coding DNA: TGTGCCAGCAGTTGGCTGATGACCTACGAGCAGTACTTC. It encodes CASSWLMTYEQYF.

In this sample, this clone turned up many times. The J gene is TRBJ1-1, the V gene TRBV12-3 or TRBV12-4, with a possible D match to TRBD1 (5 bases). The V end was cut by 5 bases, the J end by 7 bases, with 11 bases between. The CDR3 spans 12 residues. The CDR3 loop is CASSRRGFEAFF. For the CDR3, the DNA is TGTGCCAGCAGTCGGCGGGGGTTTGAAGCTTTCTTT.

The chain employs TRBV9 and TRBJ2-3; no clear D. Trimming pared 5 bases from V and 6 bases from J, leaving 13 bases between. Per the germline V gene, CDR1 is SGDLS and CDR2 is YYNGEE. The CDR3 sequence is 13 residues long. The CDR3 is CASSVKEVDTQYF. The CDR3, as DNA: TGTGCCAGCAGTGTAAAAGAGGTTGATACGCAGTATTTT.

This clone was observed a handful of times. The chain uses TRBV28 and TRBJ1-2; D is unresolved. V was cut by 4 bases and J by 2 bases, with 14 bases left in between. This CDR3 spans 15 amino acids. Germline CDR1 is MDHEN and CDR2 is SYDVKM. CDR3: CASSSSTEINYGYTF. Here the CDR3 DNA reads TGTGCCAGCAGTTCCAGTACAGAGATAAACTATGGCTACACCTTC.

J is TRBJ1-1 and V is TRBV5-6, with D tentatively TRBD1 (6 bases). Germline CDR1 is SGHDT and CDR2 is YYEEEE. V lost 2 bases and J lost 3, with 11 bases in between. This CDR3 is built from 14 residues. The CDR3 DNA follows: TGTGCCAGCAGCTTACAGGGTTTGGACACTGAAGCTTTCTTT. Encoded protein: CASSLQGLDTEAFF.

The chain carries TRBV27 and TRBJ2-3; tentative D call: TRBD2 (5 bases). Trimming shortened V by 3 bases and J by 0 bases, and 13 bases separated the two germline ends. CDR1 MNHEY and CDR2 SMNVEV come from the germline V gene (reference sequence). The CDR3 contains 16 residues. The CDR3: CASSFGSSTSTDTQYF. The CDR3 DNA sequence: TGTGCCAGCAGTTTTGGATCTAGCACTAGCACAGATACGCAGTATTTT.

The gene calls are TRBV28 and TRBJ2-1, with 8 nucleotides matching TRBD1. Unmatched junction bases numbered 11, after V lost 7 bases and J lost 6 bases. This CDR3 has 15 amino acids. CDR1 MDHEN and CDR2 SYDVKM come from the germline V gene. CDR3 DNA sequence: TGTGCCAGCACCCTCACAGGGGGAATGGGCAATGAGCAGTTCTTC. Translated, it gives CASTLTGGMGNEQFF.

The chain recombines TRBV15 with TRBJ1-1; TRBD1 matches at 7 bases. Unmatched junction bases numbered 4, after V lost 1 base and J lost 5 bases. The CDR3 consists of 14 residues. In germline, CDR1 is LNHNV, CDR2 YYDKDF (reference sequence). CDR3 protein: CATSRVRGQTEAFF. CDR3 in DNA: TGTGCCACCAGCAGAGTGAGGGGGCAAACTGAAGCTTTCTTT.

The chain combines TRBV19 with TRBJ2-1, with 10 bases aligning to TRBD1. Trimming removed 2 bases from V and 8 bases from J; junction bases left unmatched: 9. Germline assignment: CDR1 LNHDA and CDR2 SQIVND (reference sequence). The CDR3 consists of 16 residues. CDR3 region: CASSISLGQGRHEQFF. CDR3 nucleotide sequence: TGTGCCAGTAGTATAAGTTTGGGACAGGGGAGGCATGAGCAGTTCTTC.

The chain combines TRBV12-3 or TRBV12-4 with TRBJ1-3; D is undetermined. This CDR3 spans 13 amino acids. V shed 7 bases and J shed 4 bases, with 11 bases lying between them. The CDR3, as DNA: TGTGCCAGCAAACTGCGGTCGGGAAACACCATATATTTT. This codes for CASKLRSGNTIYF.

The genes are TRBV3-1 (or the pseudogene TRBV3-2) and TRBJ1-1, with TRBD1 matching 7 bases. Per the germline V gene, CDR1 is LGHDT and CDR2 is YNNKEL (reference sequence). J lost 8 bases, V lost 4 bases, and 1 base had no gene match. CDR3 size: 11 residues. The DNA for the CDR3 is TGTGCCAGCAGCCTGGGACAGGAAGCTTTCTTT. Translating it yields CASSLGQEAFF.

J is TRBJ2-3 and V is TRBV9, with a weak D call TRBD1 (5 bases). Trimming took off 4 bases at V and 8 bases at J, with 20 bases between the two ends. Germline CDR1 SGDLS, CDR2 YYNGEE. CDR3 length: 15 amino acids. CDR3 sequence (DNA): TGTGCCAGCAGCCCCCCTGGGGCAGAGTGGGGTACGCAGTATTTT. It yields the protein CASSPPGAEWGTQYF.

The chain recombines TRBV11-2 with TRBJ2-7; a weak D match, TRBD1 (5 bases). The CDR3 totals 13 residues. Trimming took off 5 bases at V and 3 bases at J, with 11 bases between the two ends. Germline V gives CDR1 SGHAT, CDR2 FQNNGV. As DNA, the CDR3 is TGTGCCAGCAGCACGGACATTCACTACGAGCAGTACTTC. Protein: CASSTDIHYEQYF.

This clone has a handful of counts. The chain has TRBV10-2 and TRBJ1-2; D is possibly TRBD1 (5 bases). The germline gives CDR1 WSHSY, CDR2 SAAADI. The CDR3 contains 15 residues. Trimming shortened V by 1 base and J by 5 bases, and 14 bases separated the two germline ends. DNA for the CDR3: TGCGCCAGCAGTGAGTTCGGAGCAGGGCTTTATGGCTACACCTTC. It codes for CASSEFGAGLYGYTF.

The rearrangement joins TRBV5-1 to TRBJ2-7; 12 bases line up with TRBD1. This CDR3 has 15 residues. V lost 1 base and J lost 6; bases outside the gene matches: 5. Germline values: CDR1 SGHRS, CDR2 YFSETQ. The CDR3 region is CASSLRGQGASEQYF. As DNA, the CDR3 is TGCGCCAGCAGCTTGAGGGGACAGGGGGCCTCCGAGCAGTACTTC.

The J gene is TRBJ2-5, the V gene TRBV4-1; 10 bases map to TRBD2. The CDR3 runs to 14 residues. Losses at the gene ends were 4 bases for V and 3 bases for J; bases not matched to a gene: 2. Looked up from germline, CDR1 is MGHRA and CDR2 is YSYEKL. CDR3 DNA sequence: TGCGCCAGCAGCCTTCTAGCGGGGGAAGAGACCCAGTACTTC. This translates into CASSLLAGEETQYF.

CDR3 sequence reads: CASSLGDTLNTEAFF. In nucleotides, the CDR3 is TGCGCCAGCAGCTTGGGGGACACCTTGAACACTGAAGCTTTCTTT. The gene calls are TRBV5-1 and TRBJ1-1, with D possibly matching TRBD1 (6 bases). Trimming took off 0 bases at V and 0 bases at J, with 9 bases between the two ends. This CDR3 has 15 residues. Germline values: CDR1 SGHRS, CDR2 YFSETQ.

This chain uses TRBV9 with TRBJ1-2, with D possibly TRBD1 on 6 matching bases. CDR3 length equals 15 residues. Germline V lookup: CDR1 SGDLS, CDR2 YYNGEE. Trimming left V 4 bases short and J 8 bases short, with 21 bases between. The CDR3 DNA sequence: TGTGCCAGCAGCCCTAGGACAGATGTACTATCGGGCTACACCTTC. It encodes CASSPRTDVLSGYTF.